This T cell receptor beta chain emerged from a study of blood T cells in healthy people across ages. The authors ran a second PCR of about 6 to 12 cycles using a sample-barcoded 5' primer and a J-beta primer mix. TCRdb used MiXCR to reprocess the 5' RACE reads, holding one entry per CDR3 protein. This sample has some 760,000 distinct CDR3 sequences, with about 25% found just once. Germline V lookup: CDR1 LNHNV, CDR2 YYDKDF (reference sequence). This CDR3 contains 16 residues. V lost 5 bases and J lost 5; bases outside the gene matches: 9. This clonotype was recorded a few times. The same data also contributed to another study, on T cells of mothers and their children. From that second work: During the second PCR, the M1S primer introduced sample barcodes along with 2-4 random nucleotides. Versus unrelated pairs, overlap was slightly higher in related mother-child pairs, without reaching significance.

Sequenced material: blood. The sequence was collected from a boy between 10 and 17 years old in good health. The chain is built from TRBV15 and TRBJ2-3; the match to TRBD2 covers 11 bases. The CDR3, as DNA: TGTGCCACCAGCGACATGACTAGCGGGATGAGAGATACGCAGTATTTT. Translated, it gives CATSDMTSGMRDTQYF. The entire variable domain, with the rest obtained from reference TRBV15 and TRBJ2-3, is as follows: DAMVIQNPRYQVTQFGKPVTLSCSQTLNHNVMYWYQQKSSQAPKLLFHYYDKDFNNEADTPDNFQSRRPNTSFCFLDIRSPGLGDTAMYLCATSDMTSGMRDTQYFGPGTRLTVL.